This TCR beta chain was observed in a study of blood T cell repertoires in COVID-19. Study-wide background: Samples of COVID-19 (acute and convalescent) were obtained from the United States, Italy and Spain.

Study processing details: Amplified reference gene primers provided the basis for estimating nucleated cell counts. Sequencing used immunoSEQ multiplex PCR; TCRdb keeps in-frame clones, though not all of them. For V, J and clone size, that table is used; D and trimming come from the DNA. The table records roughly 14,000 clones, 65% to 80% of them present only once. Specimen: peripheral blood. The receptor's source is a boy aged 2 to 10 with active or convalescent COVID-19.

The CDR3 here is CASSQDSSVAQYF. The CDR3, as DNA: TGTGCCAGCAGCCAAGACAGTTCTGTCGCCCAGTACTTC. V is TRBV3-1 (or the pseudogene TRBV3-2) and J is TRBJ2-5; D unresolved. This CDR3 is built from 13 residues. Germline CDR1 LGHDT, CDR2 YNNKEL (reference sequence). V was shortened by 0 bases and J by 9 bases, with 11 bases between the two germline ends.